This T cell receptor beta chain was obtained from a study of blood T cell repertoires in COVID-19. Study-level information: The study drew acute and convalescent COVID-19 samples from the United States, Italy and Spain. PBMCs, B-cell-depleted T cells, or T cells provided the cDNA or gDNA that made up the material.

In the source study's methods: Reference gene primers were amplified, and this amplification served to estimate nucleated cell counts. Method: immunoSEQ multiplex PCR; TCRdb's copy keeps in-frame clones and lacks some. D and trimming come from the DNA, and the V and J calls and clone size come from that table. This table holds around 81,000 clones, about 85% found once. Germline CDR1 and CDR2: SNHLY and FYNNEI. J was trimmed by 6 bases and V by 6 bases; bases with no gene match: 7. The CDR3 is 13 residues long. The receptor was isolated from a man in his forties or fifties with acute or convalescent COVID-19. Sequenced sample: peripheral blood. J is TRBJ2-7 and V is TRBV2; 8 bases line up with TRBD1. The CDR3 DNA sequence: TGTGCCAGCAGCCCGACAGGGGTTCCCGAGCAGTACTTC. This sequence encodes CASSPTGVPEQYF.